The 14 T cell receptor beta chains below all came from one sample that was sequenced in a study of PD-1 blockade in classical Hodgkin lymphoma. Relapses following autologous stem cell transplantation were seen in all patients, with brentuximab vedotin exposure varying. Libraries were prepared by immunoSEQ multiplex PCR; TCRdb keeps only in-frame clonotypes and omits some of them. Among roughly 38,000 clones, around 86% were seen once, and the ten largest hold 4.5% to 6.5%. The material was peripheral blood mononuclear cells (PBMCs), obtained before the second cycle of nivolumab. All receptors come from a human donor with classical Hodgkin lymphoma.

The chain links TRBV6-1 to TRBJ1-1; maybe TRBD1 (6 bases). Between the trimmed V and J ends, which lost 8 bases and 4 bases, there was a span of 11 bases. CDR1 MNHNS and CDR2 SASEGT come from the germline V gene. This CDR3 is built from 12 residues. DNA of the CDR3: TGTGCCAGCGATTTAGGGGGCACTGAAGCTTTCTTT. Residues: CASDLGGTEAFF.

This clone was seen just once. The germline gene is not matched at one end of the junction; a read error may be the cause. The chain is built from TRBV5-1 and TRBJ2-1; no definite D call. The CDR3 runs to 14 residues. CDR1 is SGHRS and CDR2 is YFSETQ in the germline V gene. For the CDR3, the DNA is TGCGCCAGCAGCCCCCGGGTCTCCAACAATGAGCAGTTCTTC. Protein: CASSPRVSNNEQFF.

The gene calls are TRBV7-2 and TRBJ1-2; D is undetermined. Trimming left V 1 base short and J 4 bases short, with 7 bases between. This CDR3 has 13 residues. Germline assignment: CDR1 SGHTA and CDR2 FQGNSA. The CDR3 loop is CASSLDSFYGYTF. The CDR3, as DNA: TGTGCCAGCAGCTTAGACAGCTTCTATGGCTACACCTTC.

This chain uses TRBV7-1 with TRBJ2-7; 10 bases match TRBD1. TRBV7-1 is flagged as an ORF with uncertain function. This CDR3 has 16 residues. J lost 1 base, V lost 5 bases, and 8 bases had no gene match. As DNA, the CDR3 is TGTGCCAGCAGCCCATCGGGACAGGGGAGGTCCTACGAGCAGTACTTC. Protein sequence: CASSPSGQGRSYEQYF.

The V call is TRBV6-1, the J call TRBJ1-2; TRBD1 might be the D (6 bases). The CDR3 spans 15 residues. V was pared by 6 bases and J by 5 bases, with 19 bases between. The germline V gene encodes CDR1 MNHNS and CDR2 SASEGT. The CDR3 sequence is CASRDYPTGRYGYTF. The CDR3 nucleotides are TGTGCCAGCAGGGACTACCCGACAGGCCGGTATGGCTACACCTTC.

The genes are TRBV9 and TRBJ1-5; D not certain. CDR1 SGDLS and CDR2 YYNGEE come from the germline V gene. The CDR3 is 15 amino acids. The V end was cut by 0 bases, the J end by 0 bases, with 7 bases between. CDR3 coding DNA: TGTGCCAGCAGCGTAGATGCCTTTAGCAATCAGCCCCAGCATTTT. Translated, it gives CASSVDAFSNQPQHF.

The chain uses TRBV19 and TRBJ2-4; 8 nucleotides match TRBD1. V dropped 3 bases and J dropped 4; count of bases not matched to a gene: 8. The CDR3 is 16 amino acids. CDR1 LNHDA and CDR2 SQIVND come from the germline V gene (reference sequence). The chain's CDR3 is CASSIEMRQGKNIQYF. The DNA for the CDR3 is TGTGCCAGTAGTATTGAGATGCGACAGGGGAAAAACATTCAGTACTTC.

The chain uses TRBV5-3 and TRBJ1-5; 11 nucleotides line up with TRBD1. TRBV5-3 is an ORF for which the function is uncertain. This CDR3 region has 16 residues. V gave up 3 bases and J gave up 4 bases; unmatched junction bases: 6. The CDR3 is CARSWTGGEWNQPQHF. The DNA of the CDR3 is TGTGCCAGAAGCTGGACAGGGGGCGAATGGAATCAGCCCCAGCATTTT.

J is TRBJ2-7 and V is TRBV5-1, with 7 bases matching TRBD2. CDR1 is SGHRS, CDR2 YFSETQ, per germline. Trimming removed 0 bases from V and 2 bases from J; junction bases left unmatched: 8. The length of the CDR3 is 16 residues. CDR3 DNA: TGCGCCAGCAGCTTGGCCGGGGGGACCCCTACCTACGAGCAGTACTTC. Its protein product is CASSLAGGTPTYEQYF.

CDR3 nucleotides: TGTGCCAGCAGCCAGACCCTTGGCGGGGGGGTGCCAAATGAGCAGTTCTTC. It encodes CASSQTLGGGVPNEQFF. The V gene is TRBV27, the J gene TRBJ2-1; TRBD2 matches 9 bases. Germline CDR1 MNHEY, CDR2 SMNVEV (reference sequence). The V gene end was trimmed by 6 bases and the J gene end by 7 bases; junction bases not matched to a gene: 16. The CDR3 extends over 17 amino acids.

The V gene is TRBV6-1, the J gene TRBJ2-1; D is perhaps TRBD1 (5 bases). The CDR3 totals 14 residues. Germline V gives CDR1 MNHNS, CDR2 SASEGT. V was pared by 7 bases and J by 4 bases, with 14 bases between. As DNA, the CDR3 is TGTGCCAGCACAGGGTCTGACATTTACAATGAGCAGTTCTTC. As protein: CASTGSDIYNEQFF.

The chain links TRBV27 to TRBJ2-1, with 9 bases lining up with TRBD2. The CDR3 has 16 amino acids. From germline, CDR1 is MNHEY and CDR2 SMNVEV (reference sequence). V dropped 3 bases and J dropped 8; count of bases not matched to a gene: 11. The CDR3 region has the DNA TGTGCCAGCAGTTTCCTCCCCCGGCGGGAGGGGGATGAGCAGTTCTTC. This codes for CASSFLPRREGDEQFF.

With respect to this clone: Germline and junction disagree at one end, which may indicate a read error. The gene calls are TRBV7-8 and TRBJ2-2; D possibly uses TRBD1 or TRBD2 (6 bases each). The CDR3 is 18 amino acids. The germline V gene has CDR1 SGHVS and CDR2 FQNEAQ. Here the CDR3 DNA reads TGTGCCAGCAGTTTAGCTGTTATAAGGGGGGTGAACACCGGGGAGCTGTTTTTT. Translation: CASSLAVIRGVNTGELFF.

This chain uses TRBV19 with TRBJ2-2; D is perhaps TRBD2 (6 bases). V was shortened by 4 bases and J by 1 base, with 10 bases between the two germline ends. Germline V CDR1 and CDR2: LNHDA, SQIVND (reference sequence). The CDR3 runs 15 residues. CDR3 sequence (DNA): TGTGCCAGTAGTAGGGGACTCCAGAACACCGGGGAGCTGTTTTTT. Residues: CASSRGLQNTGELFF.